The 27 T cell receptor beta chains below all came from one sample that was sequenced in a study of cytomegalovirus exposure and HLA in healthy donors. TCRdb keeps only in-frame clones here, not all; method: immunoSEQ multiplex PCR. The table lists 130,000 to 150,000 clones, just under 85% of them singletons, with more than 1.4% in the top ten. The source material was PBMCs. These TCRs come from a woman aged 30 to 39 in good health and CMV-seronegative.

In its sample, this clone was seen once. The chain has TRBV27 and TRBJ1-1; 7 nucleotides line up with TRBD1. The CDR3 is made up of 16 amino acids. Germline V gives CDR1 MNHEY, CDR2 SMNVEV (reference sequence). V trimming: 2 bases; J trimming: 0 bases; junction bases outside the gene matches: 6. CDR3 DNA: TGTGCCAGCAGTTTACAGCAGGGGGGTATGAACACTGAAGCTTTCTTT. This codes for CASSLQQGGMNTEAFF.

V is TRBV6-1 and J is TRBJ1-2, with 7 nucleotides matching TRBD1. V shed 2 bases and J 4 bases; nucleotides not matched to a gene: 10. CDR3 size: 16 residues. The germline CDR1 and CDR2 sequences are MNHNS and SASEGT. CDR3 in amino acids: CASSEQGDARIYGYTF. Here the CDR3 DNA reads TGTGCCAGCAGTGAACAGGGGGACGCCCGTATCTATGGCTACACCTTC.

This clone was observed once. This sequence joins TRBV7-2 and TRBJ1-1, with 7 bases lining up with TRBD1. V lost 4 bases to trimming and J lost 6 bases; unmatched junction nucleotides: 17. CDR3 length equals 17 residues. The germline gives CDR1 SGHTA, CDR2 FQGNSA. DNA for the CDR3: TGTGCCAGCAGCTCTGGGATGACAGGGCTAAATTCTCCTGAAGCTTTCTTT. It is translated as CASSSGMTGLNSPEAFF. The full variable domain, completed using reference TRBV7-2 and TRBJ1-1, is GAGVSQSPSNKVTEKGKDVELRCDPISGHTALYWYRQSLGQGLEFLIYFQGNSAPDKSGLPSDRFSAERTGGSVSTLTIQRTQQEDSAVYLCASSSGMTGLNSPEAFFGQGTRLTVV.

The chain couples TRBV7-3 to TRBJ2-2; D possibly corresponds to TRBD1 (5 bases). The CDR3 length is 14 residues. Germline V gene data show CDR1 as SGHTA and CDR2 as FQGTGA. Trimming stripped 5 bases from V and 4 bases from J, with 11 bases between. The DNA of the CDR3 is TGTGCCAGCAGCCTCAAAAGGGGCACCGGGGAGCTGTTTTTT. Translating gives CASSLKRGTGELFF.

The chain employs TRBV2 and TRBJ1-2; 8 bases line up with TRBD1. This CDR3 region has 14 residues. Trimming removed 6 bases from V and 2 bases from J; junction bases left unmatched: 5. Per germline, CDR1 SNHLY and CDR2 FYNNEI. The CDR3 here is CASRLQGGNYGYTF. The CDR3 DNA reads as TGTGCCAGCAGGCTACAGGGGGGAAACTATGGCTACACCTTC.

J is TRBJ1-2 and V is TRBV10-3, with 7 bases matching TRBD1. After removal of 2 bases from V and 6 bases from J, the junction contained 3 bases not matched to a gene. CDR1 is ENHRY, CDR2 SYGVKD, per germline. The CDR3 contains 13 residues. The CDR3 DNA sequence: TGTGCCATCAGTGAGGGGACAGAGAATGGCTACACCTTC. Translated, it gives CAISEGTENGYTF.

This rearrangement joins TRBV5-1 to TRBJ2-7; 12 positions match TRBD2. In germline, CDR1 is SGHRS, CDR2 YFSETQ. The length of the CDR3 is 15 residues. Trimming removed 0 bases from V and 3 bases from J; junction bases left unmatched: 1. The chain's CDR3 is CASSLASGGVYEQYF. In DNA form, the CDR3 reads TGCGCCAGCAGCTTGGCTAGCGGGGGGGTCTACGAGCAGTACTTC.

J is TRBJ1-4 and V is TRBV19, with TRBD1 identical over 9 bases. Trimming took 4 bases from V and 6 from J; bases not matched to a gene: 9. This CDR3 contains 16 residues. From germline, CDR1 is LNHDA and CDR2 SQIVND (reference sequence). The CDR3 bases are TGTGCCAGTAGTAAGAATCCCGGGACAGGGTATGAAAAACTGTTTTTT. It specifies CASSKNPGTGYEKLFF. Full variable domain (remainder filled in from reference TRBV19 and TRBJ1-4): DGGITQSPKYLFRKEGQNVTLSCEQNLNHDAMYWYRQDPGQGLRLIYYSQIVNDFQKGDIAEGYSVSREKKESFPLTVTSAQKNPTAFYLCASSKNPGTGYEKLFFGSGTQLSVL.

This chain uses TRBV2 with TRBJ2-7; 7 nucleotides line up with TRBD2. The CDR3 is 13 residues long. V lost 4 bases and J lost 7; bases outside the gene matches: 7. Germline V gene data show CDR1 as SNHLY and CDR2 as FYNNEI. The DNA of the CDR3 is TGTGCCAGCAGTGCTAGCGGTCTTGGTGAGCAGTACTTC. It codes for CASSASGLGEQYF. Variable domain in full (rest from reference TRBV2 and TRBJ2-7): EPEVTQTPSHQVTQMGQEVILRCVPISNHLYFYWYRQILGQKVEFLVSFYNNEISEKSEIFDDQFSVERPDGSNFTLKIRSTKLEDSAMYFCASSASGLGEQYFGPGTRLTVT.

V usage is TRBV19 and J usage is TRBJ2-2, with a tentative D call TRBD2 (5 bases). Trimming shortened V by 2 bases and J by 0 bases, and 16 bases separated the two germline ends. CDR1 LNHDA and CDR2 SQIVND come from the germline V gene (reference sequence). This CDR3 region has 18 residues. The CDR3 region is CASSILFGGTANTGELFF. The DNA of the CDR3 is TGTGCCAGTAGTATACTATTCGGAGGAACCGCGAACACCGGGGAGCTGTTTTTT.

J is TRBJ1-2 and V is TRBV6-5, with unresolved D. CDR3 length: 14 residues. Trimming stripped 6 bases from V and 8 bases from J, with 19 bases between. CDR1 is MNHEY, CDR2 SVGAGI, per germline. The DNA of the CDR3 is TGTGCCAGCAGCATAGGTTTCGGAGGTTCGGGCTACACCTTC. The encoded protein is CASSIGFGGSGYTF.

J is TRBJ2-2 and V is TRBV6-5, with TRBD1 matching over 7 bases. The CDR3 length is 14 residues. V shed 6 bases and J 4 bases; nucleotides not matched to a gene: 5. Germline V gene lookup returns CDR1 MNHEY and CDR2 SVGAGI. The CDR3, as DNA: TGTGCCAGCAGAAGGGACAGCCGCACCGGGGAGCTGTTTTTT. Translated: CASRRDSRTGELFF.

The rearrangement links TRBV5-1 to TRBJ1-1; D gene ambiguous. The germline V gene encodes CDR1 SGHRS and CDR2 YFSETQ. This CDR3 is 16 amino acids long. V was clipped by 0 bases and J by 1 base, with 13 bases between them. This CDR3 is CASSLVKAGRNTEAFF. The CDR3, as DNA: TGCGCCAGCAGCTTGGTAAAGGCGGGTCGGAACACTGAAGCTTTCTTT.

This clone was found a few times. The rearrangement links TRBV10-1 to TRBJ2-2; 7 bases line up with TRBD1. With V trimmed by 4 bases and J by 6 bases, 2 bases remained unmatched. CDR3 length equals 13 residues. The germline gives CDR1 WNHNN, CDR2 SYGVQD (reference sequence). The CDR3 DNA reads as TGCGCCAGCAGTGGTGACAGGGCCGGGGAGCTGTTTTTT. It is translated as CASSGDRAGELFF.

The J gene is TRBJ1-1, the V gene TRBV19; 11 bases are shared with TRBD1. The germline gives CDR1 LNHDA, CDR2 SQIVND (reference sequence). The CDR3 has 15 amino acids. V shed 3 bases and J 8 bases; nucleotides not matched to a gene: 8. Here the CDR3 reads CASSMAGQGAREAFF. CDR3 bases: TGTGCCAGTAGTATGGCTGGACAGGGGGCTAGGGAAGCTTTCTTT.

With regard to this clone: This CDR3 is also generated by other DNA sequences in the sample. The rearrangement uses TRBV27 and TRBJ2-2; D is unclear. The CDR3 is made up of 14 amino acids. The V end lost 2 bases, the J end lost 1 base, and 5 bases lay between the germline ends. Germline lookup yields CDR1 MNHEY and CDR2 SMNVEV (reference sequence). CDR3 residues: CASSLGQNTGELFF. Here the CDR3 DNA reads TGTGCCAGCAGTTTAGGCCAGAACACCGGGGAGCTGTTTTTT.

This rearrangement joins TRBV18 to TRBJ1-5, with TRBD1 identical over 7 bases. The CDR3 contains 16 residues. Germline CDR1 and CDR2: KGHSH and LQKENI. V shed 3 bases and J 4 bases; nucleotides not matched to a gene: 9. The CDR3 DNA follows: TGTGCCAGCTCACCTACCCCGGGACAGAGTAATCAGCCCCAGCATTTT. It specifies CASSPTPGQSNQPQHF.

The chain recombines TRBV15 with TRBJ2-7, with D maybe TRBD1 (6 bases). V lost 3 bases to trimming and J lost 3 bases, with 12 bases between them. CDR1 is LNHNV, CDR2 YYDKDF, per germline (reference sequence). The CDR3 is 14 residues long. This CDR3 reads CATSRGGQHYEQYF. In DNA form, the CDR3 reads TGTGCCACCAGCAGGGGTGGACAGCACTACGAGCAGTACTTC. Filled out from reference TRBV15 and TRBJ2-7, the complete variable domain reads DAMVIQNPRYQVTQFGKPVTLSCSQTLNHNVMYWYQQKSSQAPKLLFHYYDKDFNNEADTPDNFQSRRPNTSFCFLDIRSPGLGDTAMYLCATSRGGQHYEQYFGPGTRLTVT.

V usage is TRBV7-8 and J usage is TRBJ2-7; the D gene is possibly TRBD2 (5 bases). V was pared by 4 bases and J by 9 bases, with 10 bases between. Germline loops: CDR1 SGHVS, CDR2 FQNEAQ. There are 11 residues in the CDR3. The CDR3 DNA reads TGTGCCAGCAGCTACGAGGGTGGGCAGTACTTC. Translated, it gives CASSYEGGQYF.

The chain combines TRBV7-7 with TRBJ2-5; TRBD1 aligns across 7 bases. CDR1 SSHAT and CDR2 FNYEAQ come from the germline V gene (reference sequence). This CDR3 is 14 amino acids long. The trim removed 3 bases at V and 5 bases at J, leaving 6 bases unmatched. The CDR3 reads CASSFNRGMETQYF. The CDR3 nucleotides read TGTGCCAGCAGCTTCAACAGGGGAATGGAGACCCAGTACTTC.

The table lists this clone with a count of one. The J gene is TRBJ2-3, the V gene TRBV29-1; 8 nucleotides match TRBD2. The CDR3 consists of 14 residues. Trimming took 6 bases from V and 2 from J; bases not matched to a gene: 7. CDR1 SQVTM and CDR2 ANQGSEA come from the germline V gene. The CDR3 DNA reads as TGCAGCGTAAGACCTAGCGGGCACACAGATACGCAGTATTTT. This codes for CSVRPSGHTDTQYF.

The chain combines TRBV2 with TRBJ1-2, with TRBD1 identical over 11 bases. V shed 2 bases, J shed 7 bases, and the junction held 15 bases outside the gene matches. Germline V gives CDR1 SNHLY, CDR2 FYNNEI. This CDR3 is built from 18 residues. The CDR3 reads CASSELGTGGYPVSGYTF. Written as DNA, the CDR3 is TGTGCCAGCAGTGAATTGGGGACAGGGGGATATCCAGTCTCTGGCTACACCTTC.

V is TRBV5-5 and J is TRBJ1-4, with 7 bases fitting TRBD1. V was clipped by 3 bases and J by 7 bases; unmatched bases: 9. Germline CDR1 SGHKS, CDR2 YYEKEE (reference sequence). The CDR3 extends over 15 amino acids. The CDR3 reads CASSSTGNLVEKLFF. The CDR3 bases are TGTGCCAGCAGCTCGACAGGGAATTTGGTTGAAAAACTGTTTTTT.

Here the CDR3 DNA reads TGTGCCAGCAGCTTAGTCGGGGGGCGCAGCACCGGGGAGCTGTTTTTT. This sequence encodes CASSLVGGRSTGELFF. The chain is built from TRBV7-2 and TRBJ2-2; a weak D match, TRBD2 (7 bases). CDR1 is SGHTA and CDR2 is FQGNSA in the germline V gene. Trimming removed 1 base at V and 4 bases at J, with 13 bases between. CDR3 length: 16 residues. Using reference TRBV7-2 and TRBJ2-2 for the parts outside the CDR3, the full variable domain is GAGVSQSPSNKVTEKGKDVELRCDPISGHTALYWYRQSLGQGLEFLIYFQGNSAPDKSGLPSDRFSAERTGGSVSTLTIQRTQQEDSAVYLCASSLVGGRSTGELFFGEGSRLTVL.

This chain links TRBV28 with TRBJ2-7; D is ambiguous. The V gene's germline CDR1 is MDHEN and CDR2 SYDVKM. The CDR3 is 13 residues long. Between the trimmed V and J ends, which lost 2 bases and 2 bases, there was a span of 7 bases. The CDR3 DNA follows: TGTGCCAGCAGTTTAAGACAAGCCTACGAGCAGTACTTC. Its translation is CASSLRQAYEQYF.

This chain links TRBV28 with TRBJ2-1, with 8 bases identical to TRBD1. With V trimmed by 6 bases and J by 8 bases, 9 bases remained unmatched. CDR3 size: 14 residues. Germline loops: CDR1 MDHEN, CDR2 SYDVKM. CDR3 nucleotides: TGTGCCAGCAGCCTGCTGACAGGGGAGTATGAGCAGTTCTTC. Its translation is CASSLLTGEYEQFF.

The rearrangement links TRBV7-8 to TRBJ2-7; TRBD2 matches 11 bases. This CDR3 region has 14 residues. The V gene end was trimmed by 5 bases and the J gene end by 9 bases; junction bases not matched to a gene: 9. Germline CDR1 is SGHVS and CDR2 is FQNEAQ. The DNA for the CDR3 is TGTGCCAGCAGCCCGACCGGGACTAGCGGATCGCAGTACTTC. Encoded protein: CASSPTGTSGSQYF.